This TCR beta chain appears in the sequencing data of a study of long-term antiretroviral therapy in people with HIV. Study-wide results and caveats: CDR3 lengths in HIV samples spanned a narrower range than controls.

This clone is a singleton in its sample. Its antigen is not identified. At the survey level, the v3.0 immunoSEQ assay was run. Assay used: immunoSEQ multiplex PCR; TCRdb lists only in-frame clones, some missing. The profile shows tens of thousands of clones, more than 90% of them singletons. Two or more post-ART PBMC samples, plus at least one pre-ART sample, were available for each donor. The content of samples before DNA extraction was roughly 0.95-10 million cryopreserved PBMC. CDR1 and CDR2 from the germline V gene are SGHDT and YYEEEE. The V end lost 4 bases, the J end lost 4 bases, and 14 bases lay between the germline ends. This CDR3 has 15 residues.

The receptor's source is a woman in her forties or fifties with HIV. V and J are TRBV5-6 and TRBJ1-4; D perhaps matches TRBD1 (6 bases). The source material was unsorted PBMCs, sampled 3.7 years after starting antiretroviral therapy. The CDR3: CASSPRGGINEKLFF. CDR3 sequence (DNA): TGTGCCAGCAGCCCACGGGGGGGCATTAATGAAAAACTGTTTTTT.